These 5 T cell receptor beta chains were sequenced from one sample in a study of blood T cell repertoires in COVID-19. Using immunoSEQ multiplex PCR, the repertoire was profiled, and TCRdb retains in-frame clones only, with some absent. The sample lists 150,000 to 200,000 clones; 70% to 90% were seen once. Material for sequencing was peripheral blood. These receptors all come from a man aged 18 to 29 with acute or convalescent COVID-19.

The rearrangement joins TRBV7-2 to TRBJ1-5; no definite D call. The germline gives CDR1 SGHTA, CDR2 FQGNSA. Trimming took off 5 bases at V and 1 base at J, with 12 bases between the two ends. The CDR3 covers 15 residues. The CDR3 nucleotides are TGTGCCAGCAGCCCCTTTGCGGCCAGCAATCAGCCCCAGCATTTT. It codes for CASSPFAASNQPQHF.

This clone was recorded only once. This may be a read error: a much more frequent sequence differs by one nucleotide. This chain uses TRBV15 with TRBJ2-2; 10 bases agree with TRBD2. This CDR3 spans 15 amino acids. Germline V lookup: CDR1 LNHNV, CDR2 YYDKDF (reference sequence). CDR3 region: CTTSYTSGESGELFF. DNA of the CDR3: TGTACCACCAGCTATACTAGCGGGGAATCCGGGGAGCTGTTTTTT.

V gene TRBV15 combines with J gene TRBJ1-2; D not certain. CDR3 length: 13 residues. Per the germline V gene, CDR1 is LNHNV and CDR2 is YYDKDF (reference sequence). Trimming cost V 0 bases and J 3 bases, with 5 bases left between them. Here the CDR3 DNA reads TGTGCCACCAGCAGAGATTACTACTATGGCTACACCTTC. Translated: CATSRDYYYGYTF.

The genes are TRBV10-2 and TRBJ1-2, with 7 bases fitting TRBD1. This CDR3 has 13 amino acids. Germline V gene data show CDR1 as WSHSY and CDR2 as SAAADI. After removal of 4 bases from V and 6 bases from J, the junction contained 5 bases not matched to a gene. The CDR3 protein is CASSVQGWNGYTF. The CDR3 DNA reads TGCGCCAGCAGTGTACAGGGGTGGAATGGCTACACCTTC.

The chain joins TRBV7-9 to TRBJ2-5; TRBD2 matches at 9 bases. In germline, CDR1 is SEHNR, CDR2 FQNEAQ (reference sequence). The CDR3 contains 15 residues. The V gene end was trimmed by 5 bases and the J gene end by 5 bases; junction bases not matched to a gene: 9. Written as DNA, the CDR3 is TGTGCCAGCAGCCCCTCTGGGACTAGCATTGAGACCCAGTACTTC. It encodes CASSPSGTSIETQYF. The whole variable domain, filled in from reference TRBV7-9 and TRBJ2-5, reads DTGVSQNPRHKITKRGQNVTFRCDPISEHNRLYWYRQTLGQGPEFLTYFQNEAQLEKSRLLSDRFSAERPKGSFSTLEIQRTEQGDSAMYLCASSPSGTSIETQYFGPGTRLLVL.